The clone carrying this T cell receptor (beta chain) was seen ten or more times. V lost 6 bases and J lost 0, with 16 bases in between. The CDR3 loop spans 17 amino acids. Germline CDR1 and CDR2: SGHRS and YFSETQ. MiXCR, applied by TCRdb to the RACE reads, yields one record per CDR3 protein. Altogether 370,000 or so distinct CDR3 sequences are present, roughly 4.8% being singletons, with the ten largest covering about 2.2%. This sample's time point: patch test 1, 2 weeks after DPC sensitization. Treatment given: therapeutic diphenylcyclopropenone sensitization with weekly scalp DPC. Suited to DPC and affected by alopecia, the donors ranged from 18 to 70 years old. This sample was included in a study of human T cells and chemical hapten exposure.

This rearrangement joins TRBV5-1 to TRBJ2-6, with D hard to call. The receptor comes from a woman in her fifties or sixties with alopecia areata. Some clones in this sample may be carry-over from other donors' samples. The sample in question was whole blood, obtained in connection with sensitization to the hapten diphenylcyclopropenone (DPC). CDR3 bases: TGCGCCAGCACCCCGTCGCTGACCTTCTCTGGGGCCAACGTCCTGACTTTC. It is translated as CASTPSLTFSGANVLTF.